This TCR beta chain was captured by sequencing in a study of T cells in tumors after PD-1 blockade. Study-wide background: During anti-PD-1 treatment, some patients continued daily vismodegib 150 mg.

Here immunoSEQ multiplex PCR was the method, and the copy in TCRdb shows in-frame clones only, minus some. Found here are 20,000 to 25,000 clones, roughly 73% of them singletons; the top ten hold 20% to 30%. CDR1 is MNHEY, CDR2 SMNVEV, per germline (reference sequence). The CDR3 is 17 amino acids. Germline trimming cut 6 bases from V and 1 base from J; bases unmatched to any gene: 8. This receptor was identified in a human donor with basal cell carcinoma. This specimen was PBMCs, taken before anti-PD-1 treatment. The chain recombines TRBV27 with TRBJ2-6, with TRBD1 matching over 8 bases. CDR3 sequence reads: CASRLGTGASGANVLTF. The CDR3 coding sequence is TGTGCCAGCAGACTCGGGACAGGTGCGTCTGGGGCCAACGTCCTGACTTTC. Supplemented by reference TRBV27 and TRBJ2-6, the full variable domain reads EAQVTQNPRYLITVTGKKLTVTCSQNMNHEYMSWYRQDPGLGLRQIYYSMNVEVTDKGDVPEGYKVSRKEKRNFPLILESPSPNQTSLYFCASRLGTGASGANVLTFGAGSRLTVL.